These 4 T cell receptor beta chains originate from one sample sequenced in a study of blood T cell repertoires in COVID-19. The repertoire was sequenced with immunoSEQ multiplex PCR; TCRdb's copy has only in-frame clones and lacks some. The repertoire consists of fewer than 250,000 clones, with around 87% occurring once and the leading ten covering around 7%. Source material: PBMCs or T cells enriched from blood (not recorded which). These receptors came from a man aged 30 to 45 in a cohort exposed to, infected with or recovered from COVID-19 (not recorded which).

The J gene is TRBJ2-5, the V gene TRBV14; no firm D call. Germline CDR1 is SGHDN and CDR2 is FVKESK. The CDR3 length is 13 residues. With 1 base removed from V and 4 bases from J, the gap between germline ends came to 7 bases. This chain's CDR3 is CASSQGWAETQYF. In DNA, the CDR3 is TGTGCCAGCAGCCAAGGCTGGGCAGAGACCCAGTACTTC.

The chain employs TRBV14 and TRBJ2-7; D is ambiguous. The germline V gene encodes CDR1 SGHDN and CDR2 FVKESK. V shed 3 bases and J shed 6 bases, with 12 bases lying between them. The length of the CDR3 is 13 residues. The CDR3 DNA is TGTGCCAGCAGCCAGGTCCAGAATTTCGAGCAGTACTTC. Its protein product is CASSQVQNFEQYF.

The genes are TRBV29-1 and TRBJ2-1, with 7 bases identical to TRBD2. The CDR3 contains 12 residues. CDR1 is SQVTM and CDR2 is ANQGSEA in the germline V gene. The V gene end was trimmed by 6 bases and the J gene end by 9 bases; junction bases not matched to a gene: 8. CDR3 sequence: CSVLASGVEQFF. In DNA, the CDR3 is TGCAGCGTCCTGGCCAGCGGGGTTGAGCAGTTCTTC.

This chain uses TRBV7-8 with TRBJ2-7, with 10 bases fitting TRBD1. The CDR3 loop spans 14 amino acids. V dropped 1 base and J dropped 3; count of bases not matched to a gene: 0. Per germline, CDR1 SGHVS and CDR2 FQNEAQ. CDR3 residues: CASSLGDRGYEQYF. CDR3 bases: TGTGCCAGCAGCTTAGGGGACAGGGGCTACGAGCAGTACTTC.